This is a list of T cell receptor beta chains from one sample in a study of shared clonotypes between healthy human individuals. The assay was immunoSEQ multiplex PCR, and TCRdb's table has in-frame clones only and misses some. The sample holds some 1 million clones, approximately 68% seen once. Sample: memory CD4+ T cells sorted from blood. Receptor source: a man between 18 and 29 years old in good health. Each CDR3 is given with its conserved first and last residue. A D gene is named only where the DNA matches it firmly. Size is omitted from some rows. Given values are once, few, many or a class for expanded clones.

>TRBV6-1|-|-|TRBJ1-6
TGTGCCAGCAGTGAGTCGGGGACGGATAATTCACCCCTCCACTTT
CASSESGTDNSPLHF
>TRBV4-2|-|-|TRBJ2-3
TGTGCCAGCAGCCAAGATCGGAGGCGGGACGAGCACACAAGCACAGATACGCAGTATTTT
CASSQDRRRDEHTSTDTQYF
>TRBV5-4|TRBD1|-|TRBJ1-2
TGTGCCAGCAGCTGGGCAGGGGGCGGGAGCTATGGCTACACCTTC
CASSWAGGGSYGYTF
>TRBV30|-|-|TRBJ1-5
TGTGCCTGGACAGTCGATAGCAATCAGCCCCAGCATTTT
CAWTVDSNQPQHF
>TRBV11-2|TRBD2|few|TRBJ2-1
TGTGCCAGCAGCTTAGTAGCTAGCGGGGGGGCATCAGGTGAGCAGTTCTTC
CASSLVASGGASGEQFF
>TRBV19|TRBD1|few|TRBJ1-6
TGTGCCAGTAGTAAGACCTCAACAGGGGATGGTTCACCCCTCCACTTT
CASSKTSTGDGSPLHF
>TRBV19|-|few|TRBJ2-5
TGTGCCAGTAGTAGGCCAGGGGACGAGACCCAGTACTTC
CASSRPGDETQYF
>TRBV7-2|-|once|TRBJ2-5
TGTGCCAGCAGCCCACGCCCACAGGGAAATCAAGAGACCCAGTACTTC
CASSPRPQGNQETQYF
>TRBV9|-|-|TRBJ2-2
TGTGCCAGCAGCCCTCCCCCGGAGGCGAACACCGGGGAGCTGTTTTTT
CASSPPPEANTGELFF
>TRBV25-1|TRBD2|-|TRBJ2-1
TGTGCCAGCAGTGATCCAAGCGGGGGAATCGGGGAGCAGTTCTTC
CASSDPSGGIGEQFF
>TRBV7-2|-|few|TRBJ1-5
TGTGCCAGCAGCTTATGGGGGCTTGGGATTCAGCCCCAGCATTTT
CASSLWGLGIQPQHF
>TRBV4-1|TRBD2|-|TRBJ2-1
TGCGCCAGCAGCCGAGGACTAGCGGCCTCCTACAATGAGCAGTTCTTC
CASSRGLAASYNEQFF
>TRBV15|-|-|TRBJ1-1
TGTGCCACCAGCAGGGGTTGGGGGGAAGCTTTCTTT
CATSRGWGEAFF
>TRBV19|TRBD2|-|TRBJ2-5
TGTGCCAGTAGTAAATTAAGGGCTAGCGGGCAAGAGACCCAGTACTTC
CASSKLRASGQETQYF
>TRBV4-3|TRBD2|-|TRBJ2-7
TGCGCCAGCAGCCAAGTTTGGGGGAGGGCCTCCTACGAGCAGTACTTC
CASSQVWGRASYEQYF
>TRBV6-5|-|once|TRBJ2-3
TGTGCCAGCAGTTACTCGATAGACAGGAGCGCAGATACGCAGTATTTT
CASSYSIDRSADTQYF
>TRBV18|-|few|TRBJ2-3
TGTGCCAGCTCTTCAGGAGGGCTCCTCACAGATACGCAGTATTTT
CASSSGGLLTDTQYF
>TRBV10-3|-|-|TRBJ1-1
TGTGCCATCGGAAGGGGCGGAAGGACTGAAGCTTTCTTT
CAIGRGGRTEAFF